This T cell receptor beta chain was retrieved from a study of cytomegalovirus exposure and HLA in healthy donors. General study findings and limits: In a later analysis, TCR association rates varied by HLA locus: DRB1 most, HLA-C fewest.

V lost 5 bases to trimming and J lost 2 bases, with 13 bases between them. CDR1 is MNHEY, CDR2 SVGAGI, per germline. The length of the CDR3 is 14 residues. The PCR employed 60 Vbeta primers together with 13 Jbeta primers. Here immunoSEQ multiplex PCR was the method, and the copy in TCRdb shows in-frame clones only, minus some. Among approximately 170,000 clones listed, roughly 79% were seen once. Concerning this clone: The antigen remains unidentified.

The sequence was obtained from a man aged 18 to 29 in good health and CMV-seropositive. Sequences were obtained from PBMCs. The genes are TRBV6-5 and TRBJ2-7; a weak D match, TRBD2 (6 bases). CDR3: CASSPRGRTYEQYF. CDR3 nucleotide sequence: TGTGCCAGCAGTCCCAGAGGGAGGACCTACGAGCAGTACTTC.